Presented here are 3 T cell receptor beta chains from one specimen sequenced in a study of OX40 agonist ivuxolimab in advanced cancers. This table comes from immunoSEQ multiplex PCR, and its TCRdb copy is limited to in-frame clones, with some not included. This table holds 36,000 or so clones, about 77% found once. The sequencing used CD4+ or CD8+ T cells sorted from blood, collected in a trial of the OX40 agonist ivuxolimab. Source of these receptors: an adult with an advanced solid tumor such as melanoma, head and neck, liver or kidney cancer.

This clone was detected only a few times. The gene calls are TRBV30 and TRBJ1-1; D unclear. The CDR3 extends over 13 amino acids. V gave up 2 bases and J gave up 1 base, with 8 bases separating them. From germline, CDR1 is GTSNPN and CDR2 SVGIG (reference sequence). CDR3 DNA: TGTGCCTGGAGTAGCGACGGGAACACTGAAGCTTTCTTT. This translates into CAWSSDGNTEAFF.

There are a few counts of this clone. J is TRBJ1-1 and V is TRBV28, with no clear D. The V end lost 3 bases, the J end lost 6 bases, and 11 bases lay between the germline ends. The germline V gene encodes CDR1 MDHEN and CDR2 SYDVKM. This CDR3 is 13 amino acids long. The CDR3 reads CASSFGEYAEAFF. CDR3 DNA sequence: TGTGCCAGCAGTTTCGGAGAATACGCTGAAGCTTTCTTT. Drawing the rest from reference TRBV28 and TRBJ1-1, the complete variable domain is DVKVTQSSRYLVKRTGEKVFLECVQDMDHENMFWYRQDPGLGLRLIYFSYDVKMKEKGDIPEGYSVSREKKERFSLILESASTNQTSMYLCASSFGEYAEAFFGQGTRLTVV.

The chain couples TRBV19 to TRBJ2-1; 8 positions agree with TRBD1. The CDR3 spans 17 residues. The junction had 15 bases not matched to a gene; V was cut back by 6 bases and J by 5 bases. CDR1 and CDR2 from the germline V gene are LNHDA and SQIVND (reference sequence). The CDR3 DNA follows: TGTGCCAGTAGGCCCTTTAGGACAGGGAACACACACAATGAGCAGTTCTTC. This encodes CASRPFRTGNTHNEQFF.